This T cell receptor beta chain came from a study of cytomegalovirus exposure and HLA in healthy donors. Study summary: The approximately 130 validation repertoires matched the approximately 670 first-cohort repertoires in platform, a later analysis reported.

Worth noting for this clone: What it recognizes is unknown.

TCRdb keeps only in-frame clones here, not all; method: immunoSEQ multiplex PCR. This sample has 68,000 or so clones; around 90% occur once, and the top ten carry about 3%. Study-level points and caveats: It was reported that the classifier diagnosed cytomegalovirus status with high specificity and sensitivity in both the original and validation cohorts. In vitro experiments confirmed that three CMV-associated chains were specific for CMV antigens.

The validation cohort, a group of some 120 subjects, included the donors and was separate from the roughly 670-subject first cohort. This sequence originates from a man younger than 35 in good health and CMV-seronegative. The sample was PBMCs.

The CDR3 DNA reads TGTGCCAGCAGCTTGGTACCGGGAGGGGAAACCGGGGAGCTGTTTTTT. Translation: CASSLVPGGETGELFF. The chain joins TRBV5-4 to TRBJ2-2, with 8 bases aligning to TRBD2. The CDR3 totals 16 residues. V trimming: 0 bases; J trimming: 5 bases; junction bases outside the gene matches: 6. From germline, CDR1 is SGHNT and CDR2 YYREEE (reference sequence).